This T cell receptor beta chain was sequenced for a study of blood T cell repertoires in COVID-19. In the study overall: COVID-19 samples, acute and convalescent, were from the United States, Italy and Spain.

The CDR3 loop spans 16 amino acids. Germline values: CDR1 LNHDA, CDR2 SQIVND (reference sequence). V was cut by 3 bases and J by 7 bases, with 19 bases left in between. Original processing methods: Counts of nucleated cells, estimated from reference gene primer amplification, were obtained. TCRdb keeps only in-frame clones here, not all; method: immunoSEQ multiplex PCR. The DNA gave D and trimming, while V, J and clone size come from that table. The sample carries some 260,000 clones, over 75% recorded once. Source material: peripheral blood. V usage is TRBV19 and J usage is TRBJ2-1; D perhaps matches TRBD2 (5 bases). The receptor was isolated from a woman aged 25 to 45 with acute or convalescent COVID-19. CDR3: CASSILRVRKWNEQFF. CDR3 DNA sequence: TGTGCCAGTAGTATTTTGAGGGTAAGAAAGTGGAATGAGCAGTTCTTC.